Listed below are T cell receptor beta chains from one sample, sequenced in a study of blood T cell repertoires in COVID-19. Libraries were prepared by immunoSEQ multiplex PCR; TCRdb keeps only in-frame clonotypes and omits some of them. The repertoire holds a few hundred thousand clones, with roughly 80% as singletons. The sequencing input was peripheral blood. These receptors all stem from a woman of 80 years or more with acute or convalescent COVID-19. CDR3s include the opening cysteine and the closing phenylalanine or tryptophan. Fields, in order: V gene, J gene, D gene, clone size, CDR3 protein, CDR3 DNA. D genes are given only for firm matches. Clone sizes are given selectively: once, few, many, or a class where the clone is expanded.

v_call: TRBV11-2
j_call: TRBJ2-3
d_call: TRBD2
clone_size: -
cdr3_aa: CASSLGVGRWYTQYF
cdr3_nt: TGTGCCAGCAGCTTAGGGGTCGGGAGGTGGTATACGCAGTATTTT

v_call: TRBV30
j_call: TRBJ2-3
d_call: TRBD2
clone_size: -
cdr3_aa: CAWSRLAGETDTQYF
cdr3_nt: TGTGCCTGGAGTAGACTAGCGGGAGAAACAGATACGCAGTATTTT

v_call: TRBV6-5
j_call: TRBJ1-1
d_call: TRBD1
clone_size: -
cdr3_aa: CASTYLPQGGEAFF
cdr3_nt: TGTGCCAGCACTTACCTACCGCAGGGGGGTGAAGCTTTCTTT

v_call: TRBV4-2
j_call: TRBJ1-3
d_call: TRBD1
clone_size: -
cdr3_aa: CASSQWTGVGNTIYF
cdr3_nt: TGTGCCAGCAGCCAATGGACAGGGGTTGGAAACACCATATATTTT

v_call: TRBV19
j_call: TRBJ2-1
d_call: -
clone_size: -
cdr3_aa: CASSIGSNNEQFF
cdr3_nt: TGTGCCAGTAGTATCGGGAGTAACAATGAGCAGTTCTTC

v_call: TRBV10-3
j_call: TRBJ1-3
d_call: TRBD1
clone_size: -
cdr3_aa: CAISGQGGNTIYF
cdr3_nt: TGTGCCATCAGTGGACAGGGGGGAAACACCATATATTTT

v_call: TRBV6-2/TRBV6-3
j_call: TRBJ2-1
d_call: -
clone_size: -
cdr3_aa: CASTPRGSYNEQFF
cdr3_nt: TGTGCCAGCACCCCCCGGGGGTCCTACAATGAGCAGTTCTTC

v_call: TRBV19
j_call: TRBJ1-2
d_call: TRBD1
clone_size: -
cdr3_aa: CASSTGQGRGYTF
cdr3_nt: TGTGCCAGTAGTACGGGACAGGGACGTGGCTACACCTTC

v_call: TRBV4-2
j_call: TRBJ2-2
d_call: -
clone_size: -
cdr3_aa: CASSQAAQGVTGELFF
cdr3_nt: TGTGCCAGCAGCCAAGCAGCCCAGGGCGTCACCGGGGAGCTGTTTTTT

v_call: TRBV7-2
j_call: TRBJ1-4
d_call: -
clone_size: -
cdr3_aa: CASSLAGGDNEKLFF
cdr3_nt: TGTGCCAGCAGCTTAGCCGGGGGGGATAATGAAAAACTGTTTTTT

v_call: TRBV9
j_call: TRBJ1-1
d_call: TRBD1
clone_size: -
cdr3_aa: CASSETGQVGTEAFF
cdr3_nt: TGTGCCAGCAGCGAAACAGGACAGGTGGGGACTGAAGCTTTCTTT

v_call: TRBV5-1
j_call: TRBJ2-3
d_call: TRBD1
clone_size: -
cdr3_aa: CATKPGTGKNTQYF
cdr3_nt: TGCGCCACCAAACCCGGGACAGGGAAAAATACGCAGTATTTT

v_call: TRBV6-4
j_call: TRBJ2-7
d_call: TRBD2
clone_size: few
cdr3_aa: CASSDCASGGTSGEQYF
cdr3_nt: TGTGCCAGCAGTGACTGTGCTAGCGGTGGAACCTCGGGGGAGCAGTACTTC

v_call: TRBV6-6
j_call: TRBJ1-5
d_call: -
clone_size: -
cdr3_aa: CASSSHNNQPQHF
cdr3_nt: TGTGCCAGCAGCTCGCACAACAATCAGCCCCAGCATTTT

v_call: TRBV3-1/TRBV3-2
j_call: TRBJ1-1
d_call: -
clone_size: once
cdr3_aa: CASSPRGLENTEAFF
cdr3_nt: TGTGCCAGCAGCCCCCGAGGGTTGGAGAACACTGAAGCTTTCTTT

v_call: TRBV7-6
j_call: TRBJ1-5
d_call: -
clone_size: -
cdr3_aa: CASSFQDSNQPQHF
cdr3_nt: TGTGCCAGCAGCTTCCAGGATAGCAATCAGCCCCAGCATTTT

v_call: TRBV2
j_call: TRBJ1-5
d_call: -
clone_size: -
cdr3_aa: CAGGRSSNQPQHF
cdr3_nt: TGTGCCGGGGGCCGCTCATCCAATCAGCCCCAGCATTTT